This is a list of T cell receptor beta chains from one sample in a study of T cell responses to AZD1222 COVID-19 vaccine. TCRdb's table, derived via immunoSEQ multiplex PCR, lists solely in-frame clones and lacks some. The sample consists of 120,000 or so clones, roughly 88% of them appearing once. Sample: peripheral blood, taken on day 0 of AZD1222 vaccination. Every receptor here comes from an adult in good health. Each CDR3 is given with its conserved first and last residue. D genes are given only for firm matches. Not every row has a clone size; where given, it reads once, few, many or a size class.

DNA: TGTGCCAGTAGAGCAGGGCTGAACACTGAAGCTTTCTTT
CDR3: CASRAGLNTEAFF
size: once
D: .
J: TRBJ1-1
V: TRBV7-3

DNA: TGTGCTAGTGGTTTGGCCCAGGGGGCTCGGGACCTGAGCTCCTACAATGAGCAGTTCTTC
CDR3: CASGLAQGARDLSSYNEQFF
size: .
D: TRBD1
J: TRBJ2-1
V: TRBV12-5

DNA: TGTGCCAGCAGTTCCCCAGGCTATGGCTACACCTTC
CDR3: CASSSPGYGYTF
size: .
D: .
J: TRBJ1-2
V: TRBV28

DNA: TGTGCCAGCAGCTTAGTAGGAACAGGGGAAGCTTTCTTT
CDR3: CASSLVGTGEAFF
size: once
D: .
J: TRBJ1-1
V: TRBV11-3

DNA: TGTGCCAGCAGTTACCCCACCGGACAGGTCGGCAATCAACAGCCCCAGCATTTT
CDR3: CASSYPTGQVGNQQPQHF
size: .
D: TRBD1
J: TRBJ1-5
V: TRBV6-2/TRBV6-3

DNA: TGTGCCAGCAGCCCCCAGTGGGCTGGGGCCAACGTCCTGACTTTC
CDR3: CASSPQWAGANVLTF
size: .
D: .
J: TRBJ2-6
V: TRBV5-4

DNA: TGTGCCAGCAGCCTCACAGGGAATCAGCCCCAGCATTTT
CDR3: CASSLTGNQPQHF
size: few
D: .
J: TRBJ1-5
V: TRBV4-2

DNA: TGTGCCAGCAGGCCTAGACTAGCGGGAGGGGGACACATTGACAATGAGCAGTTCTTC
CDR3: CASRPRLAGGGHIDNEQFF
size: .
D: TRBD2
J: TRBJ2-1
V: TRBV11-3

DNA: TGCGCCAGCAGCTTGGACACCTCGAGCTCCTACGAGCAGTACTTC
CDR3: CASSLDTSSSYEQYF
size: .
D: .
J: TRBJ2-7
V: TRBV5-1

DNA: TGTGCCAGCAGCCCATCGACAGTGGCTGGAAACACCATATATTTT
CDR3: CASSPSTVAGNTIYF
size: .
D: .
J: TRBJ1-3
V: TRBV7-6

DNA: TGTGCCTGGAGTGGGCGCCGGAGAGGGGCCTCTAACTATGGCTACACCTTC
CDR3: CAWSGRRRGASNYGYTF
size: .
D: .
J: TRBJ1-2
V: TRBV30

DNA: TGTGCCAGCAGCTTAGGGGACAGGGGTAAAAATTCACCCCTCCACTTT
CDR3: CASSLGDRGKNSPLHF
size: .
D: TRBD1
J: TRBJ1-6
V: TRBV7-2

DNA: TGTGCCAGCAGCTCCCGACAGGGCCCCCAAGAGACCCAGTACTTC
CDR3: CASSSRQGPQETQYF
size: .
D: TRBD1
J: TRBJ2-5
V: TRBV7-6

DNA: TGTGCCAGTAGTCTAGACAGGCATAATTCACCCCTCCACTTT
CDR3: CASSLDRHNSPLHF
size: .
D: .
J: TRBJ1-6
V: TRBV19

DNA: TGCAGCGTTGAGGCTGTCAACTCCTACGAGCAGTACTTC
CDR3: CSVEAVNSYEQYF
size: .
D: .
J: TRBJ2-7
V: TRBV29-1

DNA: TGTGCCAGCAGCACCCTCCGGGAAAGGATCAACTATGGCTACACCTTC
CDR3: CASSTLRERINYGYTF
size: .
D: .
J: TRBJ1-2
V: TRBV11-2

DNA: TGCGCCAGCAGCCAAGAGAACCTGATCAGGGGGAGTGGAAACACCATATATTTT
CDR3: CASSQENLIRGSGNTIYF
size: .
D: TRBD1
J: TRBJ1-3
V: TRBV4-1

DNA: TGTGCCACCGGGGGGCAGGGGAACACCGGGGAGCTGTTTTTT
CDR3: CATGGQGNTGELFF
size: few
D: .
J: TRBJ2-2
V: TRBV24-1

DNA: TGTGCCAGCAGCCTCCTGGTCTTCCAAGAGACCCAGTACTTC
CDR3: CASSLLVFQETQYF
size: .
D: .
J: TRBJ2-5
V: TRBV11-2

DNA: TGTGCCAGCAGCCCCCGACGGGGAGAGACCCAGTACTTC
CDR3: CASSPRRGETQYF
size: .
D: .
J: TRBJ2-5
V: TRBV7-3

DNA: TGTGCCAGCTCACCTCCCGGGACAGGAACCTACGAGCAGTACTTC
CDR3: CASSPPGTGTYEQYF
size: .
D: TRBD1
J: TRBJ2-7
V: TRBV18

DNA: TGTGCCAGTAGTGTACAGGGGGCGCGCACCGGGGAGCTGTTTTTT
CDR3: CASSVQGARTGELFF
size: .
D: TRBD1
J: TRBJ2-2
V: TRBV19

DNA: TGTGCCAGCACCGGTCACAGGGACGGTGAGCAGTTCTTC
CDR3: CASTGHRDGEQFF
size: .
D: .
J: TRBJ2-1
V: TRBV13

DNA: TGTGCCAGCAAACGGGACCGGTCTACTGAGCAGTACTTC
CDR3: CASKRDRSTEQYF
size: .
D: .
J: TRBJ2-7
V: TRBV6-5

DNA: TGTGCCACCAGTGATTCCGGGACATCGCTTGGCTACACCTTC
CDR3: CATSDSGTSLGYTF
size: .
D: .
J: TRBJ1-2
V: TRBV24-1

DNA: TGCGCCAGCAGCTTGACCGGATACGACACTGAAGCTTTCTTT
CDR3: CASSLTGYDTEAFF
size: once
D: .
J: TRBJ1-1
V: TRBV5-1

DNA: TGTGCCAGCAGTTACTCCTCCGCGGCCGGGGAGCTGTTTTTT
CDR3: CASSYSSAAGELFF
size: .
D: .
J: TRBJ2-2
V: TRBV6-5

DNA: TGCGCCAGCAGCCAACCGGGACAGGTCGGCGTTGGAAACACCATATATTTT
CDR3: CASSQPGQVGVGNTIYF
size: .
D: TRBD1
J: TRBJ1-3
V: TRBV4-1

DNA: TGTGCCAGTAGTCCTGAATTTGGTGGCCGATTAAATGATGGCTACACCTTC
CDR3: CASSPEFGGRLNDGYTF
size: once
D: .
J: TRBJ1-2
V: TRBV19

DNA: TGTGCCAGCAGTTTAGCGAAGGGAAACACCATATATTTT
CDR3: CASSLAKGNTIYF
size: .
D: .
J: TRBJ1-3
V: TRBV12-3/TRBV12-4

DNA: TGTGCCAGTAGTATAGGGGGCGCCTTGAACTATGGCTACACCTTC
CDR3: CASSIGGALNYGYTF
size: few
D: .
J: TRBJ1-2
V: TRBV19

DNA: TGTGCCAGCAGTGTAACAGGGATCACTGAAGCTTTCTTT
CDR3: CASSVTGITEAFF
size: .
D: .
J: TRBJ1-1
V: TRBV21-1

DNA: TGTGCCTGGAGTACCGGGACAGGGGGTACCGGGGAGCTGTTTTTT
CDR3: CAWSTGTGGTGELFF
size: .
D: TRBD1
J: TRBJ2-2
V: TRBV30

DNA: TGTGCCAGCAGCCTCCGGGCCGCTTACAATGAGCAGTTCTTC
CDR3: CASSLRAAYNEQFF
size: .
D: .
J: TRBJ2-1
V: TRBV6-5

DNA: TGTGCCAGCAGCCAAGAGAAACGGGGGACCTACGAGCAGTACTTC
CDR3: CASSQEKRGTYEQYF
size: .
D: .
J: TRBJ2-7
V: TRBV14

DNA: TGTGCCAGCACGGGGGGGGATGAAAAACTGTTTTTT
CDR3: CASTGGDEKLFF
size: .
D: .
J: TRBJ1-4
V: TRBV6-6

DNA: TGTGCCACCAGTGACCCGACAGGGGGCGGGACAGATACGCAGTATTTT
CDR3: CATSDPTGGGTDTQYF
size: once
D: TRBD1
J: TRBJ2-3
V: TRBV24-1

DNA: TGTGCCAGCAGTTTTCGTAGTAGCTCCTATAATTCACCCCTCCACTTT
CDR3: CASSFRSSSYNSPLHF
size: .
D: .
J: TRBJ1-6
V: TRBV6-5

DNA: TGTGCCACCGGGACAGGGGTTCAGCCCCAGCATTTT
CDR3: CATGTGVQPQHF
size: .
D: TRBD1
J: TRBJ1-5
V: TRBV24-1

DNA: TGTGCCACCAGCAGTTCCGGGACAGGGGCCTACGAGCAGTACTTC
CDR3: CATSSSGTGAYEQYF
size: .
D: TRBD1
J: TRBJ2-7
V: TRBV15

DNA: TGTGCCAGCAGCCAAGGACAGGTCAGGGGCTCTGGAAACACCATATATTTT
CDR3: CASSQGQVRGSGNTIYF
size: .
D: TRBD1
J: TRBJ1-3
V: TRBV7-6

DNA: TGTGCCAGCAGCCGGGCCACGGGCCAGCCCCAGCATTTT
CDR3: CASSRATGQPQHF
size: few
D: .
J: TRBJ1-5
V: TRBV5-8

DNA: TGTGCCAGCAGTTATGGACAGGAGTGGCCTGAAGCTTTCTTT
CDR3: CASSYGQEWPEAFF
size: .
D: TRBD1
J: TRBJ1-1
V: TRBV6-5

DNA: TGTGCCAGTAGTACCCCACAGGGCTCCTACGAGCAGTACTTC
CDR3: CASSTPQGSYEQYF
size: .
D: .
J: TRBJ2-7
V: TRBV19

DNA: TGCGCCAGCAGCTTGGATAGTCGCTACAATGAGCAGTTCTTC
CDR3: CASSLDSRYNEQFF
size: .
D: .
J: TRBJ2-1
V: TRBV5-1

DNA: TGCGCCAGCAGCAGGACCAGGGGAGAGACCCAGTACTTC
CDR3: CASSRTRGETQYF
size: .
D: .
J: TRBJ2-5
V: TRBV4-1

DNA: TGTGCCAGCAGCTTGGGCTCTCTAGGCGTCTCTGGAAACACCATATATTTT
CDR3: CASSLGSLGVSGNTIYF
size: .
D: .
J: TRBJ1-3
V: TRBV5-6

DNA: TGTGCCAGCAGCGAACAGGGTCCCTATGGCTACACCTTC
CDR3: CASSEQGPYGYTF
size: .
D: .
J: TRBJ1-2
V: TRBV9

DNA: TGTGCCACCAGCAGAGATATCGCTAATGAAAAACTGTTTTTT
CDR3: CATSRDIANEKLFF
size: .
D: .
J: TRBJ1-4
V: TRBV15

DNA: TGTGCCTGGAGTGTTCGTGTCCGGGAGACCCAGTACTTC
CDR3: CAWSVRVRETQYF
size: .
D: .
J: TRBJ2-5
V: TRBV30

DNA: TGTGCCAGCAGTCCCAGGTACGTGAACACTGAAGCTTTCTTT
CDR3: CASSPRYVNTEAFF
size: .
D: .
J: TRBJ1-1
V: TRBV2

DNA: TGTGCCAGTAGACTCCTAGCGGACAATGAGCAGTTCTTC
CDR3: CASRLLADNEQFF
size: .
D: TRBD2
J: TRBJ2-1
V: TRBV19

DNA: TGTGCCAGCAGTTCCCTGGCGGTTACCTACGAGCAGTACTTC
CDR3: CASSSLAVTYEQYF
size: .
D: .
J: TRBJ2-7
V: TRBV5-6

DNA: TGCGCCAGCAGTGAGTCGAACTGGGATCTTCACACTGAAGCTTTCTTT
CDR3: CASSESNWDLHTEAFF
size: few
D: .
J: TRBJ1-1
V: TRBV10-2